These 16 T cell receptor beta chains were all obtained from the same sample, sequenced in a study of blood T cells in healthy people across ages. Using a J-beta primer mix together with a sample-barcoded 5' primer, a second PCR was run for about 6 to 12 cycles. TCRdb fed the 5' RACE reads into MiXCR, producing one record per CDR3 protein. The sample has hundreds of thousands of distinct CDR3 sequences; approximately 25% are singletons. These records were also assigned to another study, of T cells of mothers and their children.

The sample consisted of blood. These receptors came from a boy between 10 and 17 years old in good health.

This rearrangement joins TRBV15 to TRBJ2-5; D uncertain. The J call is in doubt because the DNA end fits TRBJ2-1 better. This CDR3 region has 11 residues. Germline V gene data show CDR1 as LNHNV and CDR2 as YYDKDF (reference sequence). This CDR3 is CATSANNEQFF. CDR3 coding DNA: TGTGCCACCAGCGCAAACAATGAGCAGTTCTTC.

The J gene is TRBJ1-5, the V gene TRBV20-1; D ambiguous. The CDR3 totals 15 residues. Germline CDR1 reads DFQATT; CDR2 reads SNEGSKA (reference sequence). Trimming shortened V by 6 bases and J by 7 bases, and 22 bases separated the two germline ends. CDR3 loop: CSAHSGRADGQPQHF. Written as DNA, the CDR3 is TGCAGTGCCCACTCGGGGAGGGCCGATGGACAGCCCCAGCATTTT.

This clonotype was counted a few times. The chain recombines TRBV13 with TRBJ1-1, with 8 nucleotides matching TRBD1. The germline V gene encodes CDR1 PRHDT and CDR2 FYEKMQ (reference sequence). V shed 5 bases, J shed 3 bases, and the junction held 5 bases outside the gene matches. This CDR3 is 14 amino acids long. CDR3 loop: CASSTQGADTEAFF. In DNA form, the CDR3 reads TGTGCCAGCAGCACTCAGGGGGCGGACACTGAAGCTTTCTTT.

This chain uses TRBV20-1 with TRBJ1-2, with D possibly being TRBD1 (5 bases). Per the germline V gene, CDR1 is DFQATT and CDR2 is SNEGSKA (reference sequence). The CDR3 spans 13 residues. Trimming cost V 4 bases and J 7 bases, with 16 bases left between them. The CDR3 protein is CSATSGTATGYTF. DNA for the CDR3: TGCAGTGCTACCTCCGGGACGGCTACTGGCTACACCTTC.

This clonotype was recorded a few times. V is TRBV5-5 and J is TRBJ2-3; 13 bases are shared with TRBD2. The CDR3 runs to 15 residues. Germline-derived CDR1 and CDR2 are SGHKS and YYEKEE (reference sequence). The V gene end was trimmed by 4 bases and the J gene end by 4 bases; junction bases not matched to a gene: 3. The DNA for the CDR3 is TGTGCCAGCAGCACTAGCGGGGGGGCCGCAGATACGCAGTATTTT. This translates into CASSTSGGAADTQYF.

The table lists this clonotype with many counts. The rearrangement links TRBV6-6 to TRBJ1-3; the D gene is possibly TRBD1 (6 bases). Trimming took off 5 bases at V and 4 bases at J, with 9 bases between the two ends. The CDR3 totals 13 residues. Germline V gene data show CDR1 as MNHNY and CDR2 as SVGAGI (reference sequence). This chain's CDR3 is CASSLGTGNTIYF. The CDR3 DNA reads TGTGCCAGCAGTCTTGGGACAGGAAACACCATATATTTT.

The gene calls are TRBV20-1 and TRBJ2-7; maybe TRBD1 (5 bases). V lost 2 bases to trimming and J lost 1 base, with 18 bases between them. Germline lookup yields CDR1 DFQATT and CDR2 SNEGSKA (reference sequence). CDR3 size: 16 residues. The CDR3 bases are TGCAGTGCTAGACCTCGATGGGGCTCAAATTCCTACGAGCAGTACTTC. It translates to CSARPRWGSNSYEQYF.

This clonotype occurred a few times. The J gene is TRBJ1-2, the V gene TRBV18; D might be TRBD1 (5 bases). Germline V gives CDR1 KGHSH, CDR2 LQKENI. Trimming left V 2 bases short and J 4 bases short, with 11 bases between. The CDR3 has 14 amino acids. CDR3 coding DNA: TGTGCCAGCTCACCAATCTTTACAGGCTATGGCTACACCTTC. This gives the protein CASSPIFTGYGYTF.

The chain combines TRBV25-1 with TRBJ2-1; D perhaps matches TRBD1 (5 bases). The CDR3 consists of 17 residues. The germline V gene encodes CDR1 MGHDK and CDR2 SYGVNS. V was clipped by 4 bases and J by 2 bases, with 18 bases between them. The DNA for the CDR3 is TGTGCCAGCAGTGCCACCTTCGACAGAGTCCCCTACAATGAGCAGTTCTTC. Protein product: CASSATFDRVPYNEQFF. The full variable domain, with the rest looked up from reference TRBV25-1 and TRBJ2-1, is EADIYQTPRYLVIGTGKKITLECSQTMGHDKMYWYQQDPGMELHLIHYSYGVNSTEKGDLSSESTVSRIRTEHFPLTLESARPSHTSQYLCASSATFDRVPYNEQFFGPGTRLTVL.

The chain couples TRBV19 to TRBJ2-3; 13 bases are shared with TRBD2. After removal of 4 bases from V and 8 bases from J, the junction contained 6 bases not matched to a gene. Germline V CDR1 and CDR2: LNHDA, SQIVND (reference sequence). The CDR3 totals 15 residues. The CDR3 region has the DNA TGTGCCAGTAGTACGGGGACTAGCGGGAAGGTTACGCAGTATTTT. Translating gives CASSTGTSGKVTQYF.

This clonotype came up once. This chain connects TRBV4-1 to TRBJ2-1; weak D call: TRBD2 (5 bases). The J call may be incorrect, as the DNA end agrees better with TRBJ2-5. This CDR3 region has 15 residues. From germline, CDR1 is MGHRA and CDR2 YSYEKL. DNA for the CDR3: TGCGCCAGCAGCCAAGGGGTAGCGACCCAAGAGACCCAGTACTTC. This codes for CASSQGVATQETQYF.

This rearrangement joins TRBV11-2 to TRBJ2-1; D perhaps matches TRBD1 (6 bases). The CDR3 covers 15 residues. V lost 6 bases, J lost 0 bases, and 12 bases lay in between. From germline, CDR1 is SGHAT and CDR2 FQNNGV. CDR3 sequence (DNA): TGTGCCAGCAGAGAATCAGGGGTCTCCTACAATGAGCAGTTCTTC. This encodes CASRESGVSYNEQFF.

V gene TRBV12-3 or TRBV12-4 combines with J gene TRBJ2-7, with D unresolved. The end of the DNA fits TRBJ2-5 better, so the J call may be wrong. This CDR3 comprises 15 residues. The CDR3 is CASSFGQPLQETQYF. In DNA form, the CDR3 reads TGTGCCAGCAGTTTTGGGCAGCCACTCCAAGAGACCCAGTACTTC.

This clonotype was seen many times. Here the CDR3 reads CASSPLAGPYNEQFF. The CDR3 nucleotides are TGTGCCAGCAGCCCGCTAGCGGGGCCTTACAATGAGCAGTTCTTC. The V call is TRBV3-1, the J call TRBJ2-1; TRBD2 matches at 9 bases. Germline lookup yields CDR1 LGHDT and CDR2 YNNKEL (reference sequence). The junction had 5 bases not matched to a gene; V was cut back by 4 bases and J by 4 bases. The CDR3 covers 15 residues.

This clonotype was counted only a few times. The chain combines TRBV28 with TRBJ2-3; D may be TRBD2 (6 bases). Trimming stripped 6 bases from V and 9 bases from J, with 16 bases between. The V gene's germline CDR1 is MDHEN and CDR2 SYDVKM. The CDR3 has 13 residues. The CDR3 DNA sequence: TGTGCCAGCAGCTCCCCTGGGACTCAGACGCAGTATTTT. Translation: CASSSPGTQTQYF.

This CDR3 reads CASSPRAEAYEQYF. CDR3 nucleotide sequence: TGTGCCAGCAGTCCCCGGGCAGAGGCCTACGAGCAGTACTTC. The chain combines TRBV6-2 or TRBV6-3 with TRBJ2-7, with D hard to call. Trimming took 5 bases from V and 2 from J, leaving 13 bases between them. Germline V gene data show CDR1 as MNHEY and CDR2 as SVGEGT. This CDR3 region has 14 residues.